Below, 26 T cell receptor beta chains from the same sample are listed, as sequenced in a study of shared clonotypes between healthy human individuals. TCRdb keeps only in-frame clones here, not all; method: immunoSEQ multiplex PCR. This table has about 1.1 million clones, 70% to 85% appearing once. Sequenced: memory CD4+ T cells from PBMCs. Stated subset: CD45RA-negative fraction. The receptors stem from a man aged 18 to 29 in good health. Some clones in this sample may be carry-over from other donors' samples.

The chain couples TRBV29-1 to TRBJ2-1; 7 nucleotides align to TRBD1. The CDR3 runs to 12 residues. Per the germline V gene, CDR1 is SQVTM and CDR2 is ANQGSEA. V lost 6 bases and J lost 2; bases outside the gene matches: 1. CDR3 sequence reads: CSVQGAYNEQFF. The CDR3, as DNA: TGCAGCGTGCAGGGGGCCTACAATGAGCAGTTCTTC.

This chain connects TRBV2 to TRBJ2-2; no clear D. The CDR3 contains 14 residues. In germline, CDR1 is SNHLY, CDR2 FYNNEI. Trimming took off 1 base at V and 4 bases at J, with 7 bases between the two ends. The CDR3 here is CASSEVQSTGELFF. CDR3 in DNA: TGTGCCAGCAGTGAAGTTCAAAGCACCGGGGAGCTGTTTTTT. Complete variable domain (other parts from reference TRBV2 and TRBJ2-2): EPEVTQTPSHQVTQMGQEVILRCVPISNHLYFYWYRQILGQKVEFLVSFYNNEISEKSEIFDDQFSVERPDGSNFTLKIRSTKLEDSAMYFCASSEVQSTGELFFGEGSRLTVL.

This sequence joins TRBV10-1 and TRBJ2-3; 7 bases map to TRBD2. J gave up 0 bases and V 3 bases, and 6 bases lay outside the gene matches. The CDR3 length is 16 residues. CDR1 is WNHNN and CDR2 is SYGVQD in the germline V gene (reference sequence). The CDR3 DNA sequence: TGCGCCAGCAGTGACGCCGGTAGCGGGAGCACAGATACGCAGTATTTT. Its protein is CASSDAGSGSTDTQYF.

The V call is TRBV18, the J call TRBJ1-5, with 9 bases lining up with TRBD1. This CDR3 has 15 amino acids. V was pared by 6 bases and J by 6 bases, with 9 bases of the junction left unmatched. Germline CDR1 reads KGHSH; CDR2 reads LQKENI. CDR3 sequence reads: CASSTGTGQVQPQHF. The CDR3, as DNA: TGTGCCAGCTCTACAGGGACAGGGCAGGTTCAGCCCCAGCATTTT.

V is TRBV7-3 and J is TRBJ2-3; possibly TRBD1 for D (6 bases). Germline V gene data show CDR1 as SGHTA and CDR2 as FQGTGA. CDR3 length equals 14 residues. The V gene lost 5 bases and the J gene lost 5 bases, with 14 bases spanning the gap. As DNA, the CDR3 is TGTGCCAGCAGCCCCGGCACAGGGATAGATACGCAGTATTTT. As protein: CASSPGTGIDTQYF. The full variable domain, with the rest looked up from reference TRBV7-3 and TRBJ2-3, is GAGVSQTPSNKVTEKGKYVELRCDPISGHTALYWYRQSLGQGPEFLIYFQGTGAADDSGLPNDRFFAVRPEGSVSTLKIQRTERGDSAVYLCASSPGTGIDTQYFGPGTRLTVL.

The chain combines TRBV7-3 with TRBJ2-5; tentative D call: TRBD1 (5 bases). Trimming pared 5 bases from V and 0 bases from J, leaving 10 bases between. CDR1 and CDR2 from the germline V gene are SGHTA and FQGTGA. The CDR3 extends over 14 amino acids. CDR3 residues: CASSEQDYQETQYF. The CDR3, as DNA: TGTGCCAGCAGCGAACAGGATTACCAAGAGACCCAGTACTTC.

The chain carries TRBV9 and TRBJ2-1; TRBD2 agrees at 9 bases. The CDR3 is 15 residues long. Germline V gene data show CDR1 as SGDLS and CDR2 as YYNGEE. V lost 3 bases to trimming and J lost 0 bases; unmatched junction nucleotides: 1. The CDR3 bases are TGTGCCAGCAGCGCTAGCGGGAACTCCTACAATGAGCAGTTCTTC. Translated, it gives CASSASGNSYNEQFF.

V usage is TRBV2 and J usage is TRBJ2-4; D gene unclear. CDR3 length: 13 amino acids. V was trimmed by 4 bases and J by 5 bases, leaving 9 bases between them. Per germline, CDR1 SNHLY and CDR2 FYNNEI. The CDR3 reads CASSGSDQNIQYF. CDR3 sequence (DNA): TGTGCCAGCAGTGGTTCCGATCAAAACATTCAGTACTTC. The variable domain in full, completed from reference TRBV2 and TRBJ2-4, reads EPEVTQTPSHQVTQMGQEVILRCVPISNHLYFYWYRQILGQKVEFLVSFYNNEISEKSEIFDDQFSVERPDGSNFTLKIRSTKLEDSAMYFCASSGSDQNIQYFGAGTRLSVL.

This sequence joins TRBV6-1 and TRBJ1-1, with a possible D match to TRBD1 (6 bases). There are 16 residues in the CDR3. Germline lookup yields CDR1 MNHNS and CDR2 SASEGT. Between the trimmed V and J ends, which lost 5 bases and 5 bases, there was a span of 21 bases. This CDR3 reads CASSKDRIKQDTEAFF. The DNA for the CDR3 is TGTGCCAGCAGTAAAGACAGGATAAAACAGGATACTGAAGCTTTCTTT.

The chain has TRBV28 and TRBJ2-7; TRBD2 matches at 7 bases. Germline trimming cut 7 bases from V and 9 bases from J; bases unmatched to any gene: 18. CDR1 is MDHEN and CDR2 is SYDVKM in the germline V gene. The CDR3 has 15 amino acids. The CDR3 DNA reads TGTGCCAGCAACCCCGGCGGGGGTTTGCCAACCGGGCAGTACTTC. Residues: CASNPGGGLPTGQYF.

This chain uses TRBV5-4 with TRBJ2-5; D not certain. Germline CDR1 SGHNT, CDR2 YYREEE (reference sequence). This CDR3 has 12 residues. V lost 0 bases and J 6 bases, leaving 6 bases between the germline ends. The CDR3 region has the DNA TGTGCCAGCAGCTTGGGCGGTCAGACCCAGTACTTC. Its translation is CASSLGGQTQYF.

V and J are TRBV21-1 and TRBJ2-7; TRBD2, the table's D call, was not compared with the DNA. TRBV21-1 is annotated as a pseudogene. The CDR3 is 13 residues long. The CDR3 region is CASRFGLIYEQYF. The CDR3 nucleotides are TGTGCCAGCAGATTTGGACTGATCTACGAGCAGTACTTC.

This sequence joins TRBV5-1 and TRBJ2-7; 9 bases match TRBD2. Near its end, the DNA agrees better with TRBJ2-5, so the J call may be wrong. The CDR3 length is 15 residues. The germline V gene encodes CDR1 SGHRS and CDR2 YFSETQ. CDR3: CASSLAAGGGETQYF. The DNA of the CDR3 is TGCGCCAGCAGCTTAGCAGCGGGAGGTGGAGAGACCCAGTACTTC.

A few counts support this clone. The J gene is TRBJ2-2, the V gene TRBV4-2; no reliable D call. V lost 0 bases and J 5 bases, leaving 16 bases between the germline ends. CDR3 length: 17 amino acids. The germline CDR1 and CDR2 sequences are LGHNA and YNFKEQ. In nucleotides, the CDR3 is TGTGCCAGCAGCCAAGATCGCCGCAGGATAGTAACCGGGGAGCTGTTTTTT. This encodes CASSQDRRRIVTGELFF.

V is TRBV5-1 and J is TRBJ2-2, with 7 bases fitting TRBD2. Germline values: CDR1 SGHRS, CDR2 YFSETQ. With 0 bases clipped from V and 5 bases from J, the junction kept 13 bases outside the gene matches. This CDR3 contains 18 residues. The CDR3 here is CASSLAEGLVLGTGELFF. The CDR3 coding sequence is TGCGCCAGCAGCTTGGCGGAAGGACTAGTTTTAGGGACCGGGGAGCTGTTTTTT.

As concerns this clone: The sample has other DNA sequences that encode this CDR3 too. The J gene is TRBJ2-3, the V gene TRBV7-2; D is unresolved. Trimming shortened V by 0 bases and J by 0 bases, and 7 bases separated the two germline ends. CDR3 length equals 15 residues. Germline V lookup: CDR1 SGHTA, CDR2 FQGNSA. The CDR3 loop is CASSLAPGSTDTQYF. The CDR3 DNA follows: TGTGCCAGCAGCTTAGCCCCAGGTAGCACAGATACGCAGTATTTT.

The chain combines TRBV4-2 with TRBJ2-5; TRBD2 agrees at 12 bases. Trimming took 3 bases from V and 2 from J; bases not matched to a gene: 4. This CDR3 comprises 16 residues. Germline V CDR1 and CDR2: LGHNA, YNFKEQ. CDR3 residues: CASSQLGLAGQETQYF. The CDR3, as DNA: TGTGCCAGCAGCCAGCTTGGACTAGCGGGACAAGAGACCCAGTACTTC.

The table lists this clone with a few counts. V usage is TRBV9 and J usage is TRBJ1-1; 7 bases are a match to TRBD1. The CDR3 consists of 14 residues. V trimming: 0 bases; J trimming: 5 bases; junction bases outside the gene matches: 4. Germline-derived CDR1 and CDR2 are SGDLS and YYNGEE. CDR3 in DNA: TGTGCCAGCAGCGTAGCCGACAGGGCAACTGAAGCTTTCTTT. Translation: CASSVADRATEAFF.

Only a few counts were recorded for this clone. V is TRBV28 and J is TRBJ1-2, with TRBD1 identical over 10 bases. The junction had 12 bases not matched to a gene; V was cut back by 5 bases and J by 9 bases. Germline V gene sequence: CDR1 MDHEN, CDR2 SYDVKM. The CDR3 spans 15 residues. The CDR3 spells CASSTPDRGSVSYTF. CDR3 DNA sequence: TGTGCCAGCAGTACCCCGGACAGGGGGTCGGTTAGCTACACCTTC.

This clone has at least ten counts. The sample holds other DNA sequences that translate to the same CDR3. V usage is TRBV7-9 and J usage is TRBJ2-7; D call uncertain. The CDR3 is 12 residues long. Deletions cut 5 bases from V and 2 bases from J, with 7 bases between. Germline CDR1 reads SEHNR; CDR2 reads FQNEAQ (reference sequence). The CDR3 DNA sequence: TGTGCCAGCAGCCCCGGCGCCTACGAGCAGTACTTC. It codes for CASSPGAYEQYF.

The CDR3 reads CASSLVHREYGEQYF. CDR3 sequence (DNA): TGTGCCAGCAGCTTGGTGCACAGGGAGTACGGCGAGCAGTACTTC. The chain uses TRBV5-6 and TRBJ2-7; a possible D gene is TRBD1 (6 bases). The germline V gene has CDR1 SGHDT and CDR2 YYEEEE. V dropped 0 bases and J dropped 6 bases, with 16 bases sitting between them. The CDR3 loop spans 15 amino acids.

The rearrangement joins TRBV7-8 to TRBJ2-6; maybe TRBD1 (6 bases). The germline V and J ends were trimmed by 6 bases and 2 bases, with 11 bases remaining between them. CDR3 size: 15 residues. The germline CDR1 and CDR2 sequences are SGHVS and FQNEAQ. CDR3 loop: CASSPGAPGANVLTF. The CDR3 DNA is TGTGCCAGCAGTCCAGGGGCTCCTGGGGCCAACGTCCTGACTTTC.

The CDR3 region has the DNA TGTGCCTGGAGTGTCGGCAGGGGTGGGAGGAATGAGCAGTTCTTC. It translates to CAWSVGRGGRNEQFF. The gene calls are TRBV30 and TRBJ2-1; D could derive from TRBD1 or TRBD2 (6 bases each). The CDR3 totals 15 residues. Between the trimmed V and J ends, which lost 0 bases and 7 bases, there was a span of 16 bases. Germline V gene data show CDR1 as GTSNPN and CDR2 as SVGIG (reference sequence).

The chain combines TRBV29-1 with TRBJ2-3; TRBD1 or TRBD2 may be the D gene (5 bases each). With 4 bases removed from V and 13 bases from J, the gap between germline ends came to 15 bases. This CDR3 has 11 residues. The germline CDR1 and CDR2 sequences are SQVTM and ANQGSEA. The CDR3 bases are TGCAGCGTTGGTAGGACGGGACCGGAGTATTTT. It translates to CSVGRTGPEYF.

In this sample, this clone turned up many times. Other DNA sequences within the sample encode an identical CDR3. The rearrangement joins TRBV28 to TRBJ1-4; TRBD1 might be the D (5 bases). The germline V gene has CDR1 MDHEN and CDR2 SYDVKM. V gave up 8 bases and J gave up 7 bases, with 17 bases separating them. The CDR3 runs to 14 residues. The CDR3 spells CASERQSLGEKLFF. CDR3 in DNA: TGTGCCAGCGAGAGACAGTCCCTAGGTGAAAAACTGTTTTTT.

This clone was detected many times. This sample also contains other DNA sequences that code for the same CDR3. J is TRBJ2-7 and V is TRBV7-7; 10 bases line up with TRBD1. With V trimmed by 2 bases and J by 3 bases, 4 bases remained unmatched. The V gene's germline CDR1 is SSHAT and CDR2 FNYEAQ (reference sequence). The length of the CDR3 is 15 residues. Written as DNA, the CDR3 is TGTGCCAGCAGCTTAAGGACAGGGGGTTTCTACGAGCAGTACTTC. This sequence encodes CASSLRTGGFYEQYF. The variable domain in full, with the rest retrieved from reference TRBV7-7 and TRBJ2-7, is GAGVSQSPRYKVTKRGQDVTLRCDPISSHATLYWYQQALGQGPEFLTYFNYEAQPDKSGLPSDRFSAERPEGSISTLTIQRTEQRDSAMYRCASSLRTGGFYEQYFGPGTRLTVT.